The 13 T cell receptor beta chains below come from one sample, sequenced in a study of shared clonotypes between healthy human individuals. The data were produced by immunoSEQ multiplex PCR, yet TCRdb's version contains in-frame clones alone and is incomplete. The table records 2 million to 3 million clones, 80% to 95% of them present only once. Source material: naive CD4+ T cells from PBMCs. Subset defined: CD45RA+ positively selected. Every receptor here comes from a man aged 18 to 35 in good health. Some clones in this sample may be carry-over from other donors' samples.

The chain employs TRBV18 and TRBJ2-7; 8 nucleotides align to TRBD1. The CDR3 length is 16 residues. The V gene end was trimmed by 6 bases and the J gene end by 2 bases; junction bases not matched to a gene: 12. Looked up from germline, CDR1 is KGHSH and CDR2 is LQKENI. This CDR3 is CASSLTGQVHPYEQYF. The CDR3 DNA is TGTGCCAGCTCCTTAACGGGACAGGTTCACCCCTACGAGCAGTACTTC.

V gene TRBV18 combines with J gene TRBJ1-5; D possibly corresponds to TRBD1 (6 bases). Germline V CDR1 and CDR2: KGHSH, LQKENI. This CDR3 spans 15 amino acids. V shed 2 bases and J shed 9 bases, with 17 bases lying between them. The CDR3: CASSPRQESGWPQHF. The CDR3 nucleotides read TGTGCCAGCTCACCAAGACAGGAGAGTGGATGGCCCCAGCATTTT. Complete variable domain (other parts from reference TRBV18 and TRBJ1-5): NAGVMQNPRHLVRRRGQEARLRCSPMKGHSHVYWYRQLPEEGLKFMVYLQKENIIDESGMPKERFSAEFPKEGPSILRIQQVVRGDSAAYFCASSPRQESGWPQHFGDGTRLSIL.

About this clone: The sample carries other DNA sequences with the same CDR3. The CDR3 protein is CASSRYQETQYF. CDR3 bases: TGTGCCAGCAGCCGGTACCAAGAGACCCAGTACTTC. The V gene is TRBV14, the J gene TRBJ2-5; D call uncertain. This CDR3 region has 12 residues. Germline V gene sequence: CDR1 SGHDN, CDR2 FVKESK. The V and J ends lost 4 bases and 0 bases respectively, with 3 bases between them.

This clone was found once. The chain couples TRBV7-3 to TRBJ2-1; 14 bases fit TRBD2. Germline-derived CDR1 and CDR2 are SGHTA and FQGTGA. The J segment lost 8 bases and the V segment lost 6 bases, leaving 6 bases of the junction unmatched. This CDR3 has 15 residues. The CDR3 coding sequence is TGTGCCAGCAGTTCCGGGACTAGCGGGAGCGATGAGCAGTTCTTC. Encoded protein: CASSSGTSGSDEQFF.

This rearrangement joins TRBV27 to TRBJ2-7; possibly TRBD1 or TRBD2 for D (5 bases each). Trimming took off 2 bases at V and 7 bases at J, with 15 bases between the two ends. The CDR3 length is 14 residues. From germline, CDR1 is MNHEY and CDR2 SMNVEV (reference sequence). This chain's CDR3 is CASSLNGDRGEQYF. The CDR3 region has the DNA TGTGCCAGCAGTTTAAATGGCGACAGAGGGGAGCAGTACTTC.

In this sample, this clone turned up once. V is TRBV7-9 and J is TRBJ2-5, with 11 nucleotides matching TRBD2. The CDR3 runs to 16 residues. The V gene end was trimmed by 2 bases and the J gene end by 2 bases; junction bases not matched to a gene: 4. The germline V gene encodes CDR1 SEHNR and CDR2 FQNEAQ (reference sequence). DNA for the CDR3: TGTGCCAGCAGCTTACGACTAGCGGGGAATCAAGAGACCCAGTACTTC. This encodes CASSLRLAGNQETQYF.

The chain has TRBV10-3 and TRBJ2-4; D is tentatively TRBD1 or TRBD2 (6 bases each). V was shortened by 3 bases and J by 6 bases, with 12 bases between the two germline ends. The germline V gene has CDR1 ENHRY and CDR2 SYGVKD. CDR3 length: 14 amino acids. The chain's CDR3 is CAISEGGPINIQYF. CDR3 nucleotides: TGTGCCATCAGTGAAGGGGGGCCCATAAACATTCAGTACTTC.

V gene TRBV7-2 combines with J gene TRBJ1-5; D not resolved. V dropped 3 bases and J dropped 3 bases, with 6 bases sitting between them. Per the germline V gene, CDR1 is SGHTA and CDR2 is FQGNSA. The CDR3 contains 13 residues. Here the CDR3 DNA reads TGTGCCAGCAGCTTTATAGACAATCAGCCCCAGCATTTT. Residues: CASSFIDNQPQHF.

As DNA, the CDR3 is TGTGCCATCAGTGAGTCTGGACTAGCGGTCCGCGGCAATGAGCAGTTCTTC. This codes for CAISESGLAVRGNEQFF. This chain links TRBV10-3 with TRBJ2-1; 10 bases fit TRBD2. Germline loops: CDR1 ENHRY, CDR2 SYGVKD. The ends lost 0 bases at V and 6 bases at J; junction bases unmatched: 8. The length of the CDR3 is 17 residues.

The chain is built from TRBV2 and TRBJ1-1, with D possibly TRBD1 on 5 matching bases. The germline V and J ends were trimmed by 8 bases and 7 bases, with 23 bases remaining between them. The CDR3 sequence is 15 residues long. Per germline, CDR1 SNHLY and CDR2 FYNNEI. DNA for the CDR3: TGTGCCAGCTGTTCCCGAAGGGGACTATCACATGAAGCTTTCTTT. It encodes CASCSRRGLSHEAFF. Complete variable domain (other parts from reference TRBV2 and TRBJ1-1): EPEVTQTPSHQVTQMGQEVILRCVPISNHLYFYWYRQILGQKVEFLVSFYNNEISEKSEIFDDQFSVERPDGSNFTLKIRSTKLEDSAMYFCASCSRRGLSHEAFFGQGTRLTVV.

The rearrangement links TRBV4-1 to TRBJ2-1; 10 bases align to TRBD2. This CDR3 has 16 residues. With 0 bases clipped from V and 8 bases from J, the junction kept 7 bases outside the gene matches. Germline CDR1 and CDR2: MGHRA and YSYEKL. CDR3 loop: CASSQEPSGRVHEQFF. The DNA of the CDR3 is TGCGCCAGCAGCCAAGAGCCGAGCGGGAGGGTACATGAGCAGTTCTTC.

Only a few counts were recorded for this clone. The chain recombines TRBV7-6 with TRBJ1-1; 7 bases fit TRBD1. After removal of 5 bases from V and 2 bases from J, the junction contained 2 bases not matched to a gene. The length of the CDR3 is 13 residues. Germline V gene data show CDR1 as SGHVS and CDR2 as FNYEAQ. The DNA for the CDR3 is TGTGCCAGCAGCCGACAGGGAAACACTGAAGCTTTCTTT. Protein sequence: CASSRQGNTEAFF.

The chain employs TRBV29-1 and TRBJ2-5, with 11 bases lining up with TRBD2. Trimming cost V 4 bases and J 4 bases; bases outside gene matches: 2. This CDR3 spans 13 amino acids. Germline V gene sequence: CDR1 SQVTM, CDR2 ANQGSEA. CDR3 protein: CSVVSGGVETQYF. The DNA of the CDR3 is TGCAGCGTTGTTAGCGGGGGGGTAGAGACCCAGTACTTC.